Listed below are T cell receptor beta chains from one sample, sequenced in a study of tumor-infiltrating lymphocytes in primary liver carcinoma. MiXCR, run by TCRdb on the multiplex PCR reads, gives a single entry per CDR3 protein. The table lists 95,000 to 150,000 distinct CDR3 sequences, 64% of them singletons. Sample: liver tumor tissue from sampling region 3. These receptors all stem from a woman aged 60-75 years with primary liver carcinoma and hepatitis B virus infection. Each CDR3 is given with its conserved first and last residue. Fields, in order: CDR3 protein, CDR3 DNA, V gene, J gene, CDR3 length, D gene, clone size. D genes are given only for firm matches. Not all rows give a size; the values are once, few, many and, for expanded clones, a class.

CASSVGTGAITWELFF	TGTGCCAGCAGCGTAGGTACAGGGGCCATTACCTGGGAGCTGTTTTTT	TRBV9	TRBJ2-2	16	TRBD1	.
CVSSFGGLTYTSDTQYF	TGTGTCAGCAGCTTTGGGGGGCTAACGTACACGTCAGATACGCAGTATTTT	TRBV11-1	TRBJ2-3	17	.	.
CANSSQGLNEAFF	TGTGCCAACAGCTCACAGGGTCTCAATGAAGCTTTCTTT	TRBV6-1	TRBJ1-1	13	.	.
CASRAPGQGDYEQYF	TGTGCCAGCAGGGCTCCGGGACAGGGTGACTACGAGCAGTACTTC	TRBV6-1	TRBJ2-7	15	TRBD1	many
CATAGTSGHTGELFF	TGTGCCACGGCGGGGACTAGCGGGCACACAGGGGAGCTGTTTTTT	TRBV28	TRBJ2-2	15	TRBD2	.
CAIIQAGGSYGYTF	TGCGCCATCATCCAAGCAGGGGGATCCTATGGCTACACCTTC	TRBV4-1	TRBJ1-2	14	TRBD1	.
CASADRGRTGNEQFF	TGTGCCAGCGCAGACAGGGGGCGAACGGGGAATGAGCAGTTCTTC	TRBV11-3	TRBJ2-1	15	TRBD1	many
CASRKGVRQYF	TGTGCCAGCAGAAAGGGGGTCAGGCAGTACTTC	TRBV6-5	TRBJ2-7	11	.	.
CANRPVLAGVAETQYF	TGTGCCAACAGACCTGTATTAGCGGGAGTGGCAGAGACCCAGTACTTC	TRBV6-1	TRBJ2-5	16	TRBD2	.
CVSSHDSINIQYF	TGTGTCAGTAGCCACGACTCAATAAACATTCAGTACTTC	TRBV11-2	TRBJ2-4	13	.	.
CTSSQVVQGTHEQYF	TGCACCAGCAGCCAGGTAGTACAGGGGACTCACGAGCAGTACTTC	TRBV4-1	TRBJ2-7	15	.	.
CTSSSRTGDNYGYTF	TGTACTAGCAGCTCACGGACAGGGGATAACTATGGCTACACCTTC	TRBV5-4	TRBJ1-2	15	TRBD1	once
CASTSGECYNKQFF	TGCGCCAGCACAAGCGGGGAATGTTACAATAAGCAGTTCTTC	TRBV5-1	TRBJ2-1	14	TRBD2	once
CASSPGTLIGQPQHF	TGTGCCAGCAGCCCTGGGACTTTAATCGGTCAGCCCCAGCATTTT	TRBV7-8	TRBJ1-5	15	.	many
CASSLVPASGNTIYF	TGTGCCAGCAGCTTAGTACCGGCCTCTGGAAACACCATATATTTT	TRBV7-8	TRBJ1-3	15	.	many
CTSRTSGSYNEQFF	TGCACCAGCAGAACTAGCGGGTCATACAATGAGCAGTTCTTC	TRBV5-1	TRBJ2-1	14	TRBD2	few
CASSIDRGQPQHF	TGTGCCAGTAGTATAGATCGGGGTCAGCCCCAGCATTTT	TRBV19	TRBJ1-5	13	.	few
CASSLHSGKPNTGELFF	TGTGCCAGCAGCCTACATAGCGGGAAGCCGAACACCGGGGAGCTGTTTTTT	TRBV6-2/TRBV6-3	TRBJ2-2	17	TRBD2	.
CASAKNTGELFF	TGTGCCTCCGCTAAGAACACCGGGGAGCTGTTTTTT	TRBV30	TRBJ2-2	12	.	.
CTSSLLGTSCTDTQYF	TGTACCAGCAGCTTGTTAGGCACCTCTTGCACAGATACGCAGTATTTT	TRBV5-6	TRBJ2-3	16	.	.
CASSLDLTGGGDEQFF	TGTGCCAGCAGCTTAGATCTGACGGGTGGGGGCGATGAGCAGTTCTTC	TRBV11-2	TRBJ2-1	16	.	medium-sized
CASSTGTRGGEQYF	TGTGCCAGCAGCACCGGGACTAGAGGGGGAGAGCAGTACTTC	TRBV11-2	TRBJ2-7	14	TRBD2	once
CASTPDRTYQPQHF	TGTGCCAGCACTCCCGACAGAACCTATCAGCCCCAGCATTTT	TRBV2	TRBJ1-5	14	.	.
CASTAPLQSNEQFF	TGCGCCAGCACGGCTCCCCTACAGAGCAATGAGCAGTTCTTC	TRBV10-2	TRBJ2-1	14	.	many
CASSSRDRGPSGYGYTF	TGTGCCAGCAGTTCTCGGGACAGGGGGCCAAGTGGTTATGGCTACACCTTC	TRBV12-3/TRBV12-4	TRBJ1-2	17	TRBD1	many
CARGLAGGYQMGEQYF	TGTGCCAGAGGACTAGCGGGAGGGTATCAGATGGGCGAGCAGTACTTC	TRBV19	TRBJ2-7	16	TRBD2	.
CASSPRTGNNSPLHF	TGTGCCAGCAGCCCCCGGACGGGAAATAATTCACCCCTCCACTTT	TRBV7-2	TRBJ1-6	15	.	.
CASSPRPGTAVYEQYF	TGTGCCAGCAGCCCTCGTCCCGGGACAGCTGTCTACGAGCAGTACTTC	TRBV13	TRBJ2-7	16	TRBD1	few
CASNYGGLSGGGEQFF	TGTGCCAGCAACTACGGTGGACTATCGGGGGGGGGTGAGCAGTTCTTC	TRBV11-2	TRBJ2-1	16	TRBD2	.
CASSWTGNIEAFF	TGTGCCAGCAGCTGGACTGGGAACATTGAAGCTTTCTTC	TRBV11-2	TRBJ1-1	13	.	.
CASTLGGSSSYNEQFF	TGTGCCAGCACCTTGGGCGGGAGTAGCTCCTACAATGAGCAGTTCTTC	TRBV28	TRBJ2-1	16	TRBD2	.
CASSLQLTGNSPLHF	TGTGCCAGCAGTTTACAATTAACGGGAAATTCACCCCTCCACTTT	TRBV12-3/TRBV12-4	TRBJ1-6	15	.	many
CASSPGTGWYEQYF	TGTGCCAGCAGCCCAGGGACTGGGTGGTACGAGCAGTACTTC	TRBV14	TRBJ2-7	14	.	many
CASRRTENTEAFF	TGTGCCAGCAGAAGGACAGAGAACACTGAAGCTTTCTTT	TRBV12-3/TRBV12-4	TRBJ1-1	13	.	many
CVSRNPGIAYEQYF	TGTGTCAGCAGAAATCCGGGGATAGCCTACGAGCAGTACTTC	TRBV11-2	TRBJ2-7	14	.	.
CSEDRGTGMQYF	TGCAGCGAGGACAGGGGCACAGGTATGCAGTATTTT	TRBV29-1	TRBJ2-3	12	TRBD1	.
CASSSPSRGDEQYF	TGTGCCAGCAGTTCACCCTCCAGGGGGGACGAGCAGTACTTC	TRBV28	TRBJ2-7	14	.	.
CASSSRPDSGAYFGNTIYF	TGTGCCAGCAGCTCACGCCCCGACAGTGGAGCGTACTTTGGAAACACCATATATTTT	TRBV11-2	TRBJ1-3	19	.	.